These T cell receptor beta chains were read from a single sample in a study of T cells after yellow fever vaccination. Each CDR3 protein gets one entry after TCRdb re-called the 5' RACE reads with MiXCR. The repertoire holds roughly 250,000 distinct CDR3 sequences, with about an eighth as singletons. The input for sequencing was CD4+ T cells sorted from PBMCs, taken 45 days after the yellow fever booster vaccination. The receptors derive from a man younger than 45 who received the YFV17D yellow fever vaccine. The CDR3 runs from the conserved cysteine through the conserved F or W.

j_call v_call cdr3_aa
TRBJ2-3 TRBV20-1 CSAYTGSDTQYF
TRBJ2-3 TRBV7-2 CASSLAGDKSNTQYF
TRBJ2-2 TRBV12-3/TRBV12-4 CASSLRPTGTGELFF
TRBJ2-5 TRBV4-3 CASSRGTGGCRETQYF
TRBJ1-2 TRBV6-5 CASSYLPIAATGGAGGYTF
TRBJ2-2 TRBV12-3/TRBV12-4 CATQLAGDTGELFF
TRBJ2-1 TRBV5-6 CASSLLDRKRGYEQFF
TRBJ1-5 TRBV25-1 CASSGSVSGPQHF
TRBJ2-2 TRBV7-2 CASSYWRLGRGTGELFF
TRBJ2-1 TRBV6-2/TRBV6-3 CASSYSRSSGSRFF
TRBJ2-3 TRBV20-1 CSARWREGTTDTQYF
TRBJ2-1 TRBV30 CAWTDGSGNEQFF
TRBJ2-5 TRBV6-1 CASSEGQGAWETQYF
TRBJ2-5 TRBV7-9 CASSLGTSSQAETQYF
TRBJ2-1 TRBV20-1 CSPCHIAGSFYNEQFF
TRBJ1-2 TRBV6-5 CASSYWQGDYGYTF
TRBJ1-6 TRBV12-3/TRBV12-4 CASSFGYSPLHF
TRBJ2-1 TRBV4-1 CASSQDGLADNEQFF
TRBJ2-2 TRBV24-1 CATSDLGYNTGELFF
TRBJ1-3 TRBV7-2 CASSHRGHNSGNTIYF
TRBJ1-1 TRBV6-5 CASSYRFTLSNTEAFF
TRBJ2-3 TRBV20-1 CSAPRGLAGAKTDTQYF
TRBJ2-1 TRBV15 CATSRRLESYNEQFF
TRBJ2-7 TRBV21-1 CASSNFYEQYF
TRBJ2-7 TRBV20-1 CSATRGAVYEQYF
TRBJ2-5 TRBV20-1 CSASWISGGYQETQYF
TRBJ1-4 TRBV4-3 CASSHRDLRFGHEKLFF
TRBJ2-1 TRBV5-1 CASVGTSGINEQFF
TRBJ2-1 TRBV7-9 CASSLIGGTGTLNEQFF
TRBJ2-2 TRBV10-1 CASSESTADTGELFF
TRBJ1-3 TRBV29-1 CSADASPGNTIYF
TRBJ2-1 TRBV11-3 CASSLRGGSYNEQFF
TRBJ2-1 TRBV6-2/TRBV6-3 CASSLLAGSSYNEQFF
TRBJ2-7 TRBV5-1 CASSPRQGTSYEQYF
TRBJ2-5 TRBV7-2 CASSLARLGVVDQYF
TRBJ2-1 TRBV4-2 CASSQRAGGSYNEQFF
TRBJ2-3 TRBV5-1 CASSGAHSTDTQYF
TRBJ2-4 TRBV6-5 CASSLMRGTTKNIQYF
TRBJ1-2 TRBV19 CASTGGNGYTF
TRBJ2-5 TRBV30 CAWIAKGGWETQYF
TRBJ2-3 TRBV7-9 CAHEGGTSYADTQYF
TRBJ2-5 TRBV7-9 CASSLVGRDFETQYF
TRBJ2-3 TRBV24-1 CATSGREGTYTDTQYF
TRBJ2-3 TRBV5-1 CASSSYRHPDTQYF
TRBJ1-2 TRBV9 CASSVAVANYGYTF
TRBJ1-1 TRBV29-1 CSARTGQTFF
TRBJ2-1 TRBV5-5 CASSDLGGLYNEQFF
TRBJ2-3 TRBV12-3/TRBV12-4 CATSVSRSAIIKQYF
TRBJ2-3 TRBV9 CASSVAAGSTDTQYF
TRBJ2-2 TRBV7-2 CASSPDRLNTGELFF
TRBJ2-1 TRBV6-5 CASSYQPNPSYNEQFF
TRBJ2-6 TRBV7-2 CASSSRDSGANVLTF
TRBJ2-2 TRBV5-4 CASSLERGQTTGELFF
TRBJ2-5 TRBV7-2 CASSLSPISQETQYF
TRBJ2-3 TRBV18 CASSEGQGTDTQYF
TRBJ2-3 TRBV5-1 CASAYPSPSTDTQYF
TRBJ2-3 TRBV2 CASRNTESTDTQYF
TRBJ2-2 TRBV7-8 CASSFNRAAGELFF
TRBJ2-3 TRBV6-2/TRBV6-3 CASSRGQITDTQYF